Below are 13 T cell receptor beta chains sequenced from a single sample in a study of blood T cell repertoires in COVID-19. TCRdb's table, derived via immunoSEQ multiplex PCR, lists solely in-frame clones and lacks some. The sample lists approximately 210,000 clones, roughly 87% occurring once. The specimen was peripheral blood. The receptor source for this set is a man in his forties with active or convalescent COVID-19.

The chain has TRBV2 and TRBJ1-5; tentative D call: TRBD1 (5 bases). The germline V gene has CDR1 SNHLY and CDR2 FYNNEI. V lost 4 bases and J lost 6, with 13 bases in between. This CDR3 contains 14 residues. CDR3 sequence (DNA): TGTGCCAGCAGTGCAACAGGAAGGGGTCAGCCCCAGCATTTT. This translates into CASSATGRGQPQHF. Complete variable domain (other parts from reference TRBV2 and TRBJ1-5): EPEVTQTPSHQVTQMGQEVILRCVPISNHLYFYWYRQILGQKVEFLVSFYNNEISEKSEIFDDQFSVERPDGSNFTLKIRSTKLEDSAMYFCASSATGRGQPQHFGDGTRLSIL.

The chain employs TRBV28 and TRBJ1-2, with 8 positions matching TRBD1. The CDR3 consists of 16 residues. CDR1 and CDR2 from the germline V gene are MDHEN and SYDVKM. J lost 7 bases, V lost 2 bases, and 12 bases had no gene match. The chain's CDR3 is CASSLAMVRDRSGYTF. The CDR3 coding sequence is TGTGCCAGCAGTTTAGCGATGGTCCGGGACAGGTCTGGCTACACCTTC.

This chain uses TRBV2 with TRBJ2-7, with 14 bases matching TRBD2. Germline loops: CDR1 SNHLY, CDR2 FYNNEI. The CDR3 loop spans 15 amino acids. The ends lost 7 bases at V and 0 bases at J; junction bases unmatched: 2. In DNA, the CDR3 is TGTGCCAGCAAAGGGACTAGCGGGGGCTCCTACGAGCAGTACTTC. Amino acid sequence: CASKGTSGGSYEQYF.

V and J are TRBV28 and TRBJ2-5, with D unclear. Trimming cost V 2 bases and J 1 base, with 8 bases left between them. The CDR3 has 14 residues. Germline CDR1 and CDR2: MDHEN and SYDVKM. CDR3 protein: CASSLTSVQETQYF. CDR3 sequence (DNA): TGTGCCAGCAGTTTAACCTCGGTCCAAGAGACCCAGTACTTC.

This clone has just one count. The chain carries TRBV24-1 and TRBJ2-7; 9 bases match TRBD1. This CDR3 comprises 16 residues. CDR1 KGHDR and CDR2 SFDVKD come from the germline V gene. V gave up 3 bases and J gave up 3 bases; unmatched junction bases: 8. CDR3 nucleotide sequence: TGTGCCACCAGTGATGGGGGACAGGGATTATACTACGAGCAGTACTTC. Amino acids: CATSDGGQGLYYEQYF.

This rearrangement joins TRBV7-9 to TRBJ1-1; D might be TRBD1 (6 bases). The CDR3 loop spans 15 amino acids. The germline gives CDR1 SEHNR, CDR2 FQNEAQ (reference sequence). V was pared by 5 bases and J by 1 base, with 14 bases between. The DNA for the CDR3 is TGTGCCAGCAGCGCCCTAAACAGGGAGAACACTGAAGCTTTCTTT. It translates to CASSALNRENTEAFF.

This rearrangement joins TRBV5-1 to TRBJ1-3, with D perhaps matching TRBD1 (6 bases). CDR3 length: 16 amino acids. The germline V gene has CDR1 SGHRS and CDR2 YFSETQ. V lost 4 bases and J lost 0, with 14 bases in between. Here the CDR3 reads CASSTGTASSGNTIYF. In DNA form, the CDR3 reads TGCGCCAGCAGCACAGGGACGGCTAGCTCTGGAAACACCATATATTTT.

This sequence joins TRBV27 and TRBJ2-7; 12 bases agree with TRBD2. The germline gives CDR1 MNHEY, CDR2 SMNVEV (reference sequence). The CDR3 extends over 14 amino acids. The ends lost 5 bases at V and 4 bases at J; junction bases unmatched: 3. The CDR3 protein is CASSAGTSGYEQYF. In DNA, the CDR3 is TGTGCCAGCAGTGCGGGGACTAGCGGGTACGAGCAGTACTTC.

In this sample, this clone turned up once. V is TRBV13 and J is TRBJ1-1; 10 bases map to TRBD1. V shed 7 bases, J shed 4 bases, and the junction held 3 bases outside the gene matches. The CDR3 length is 13 residues. In germline, CDR1 is PRHDT, CDR2 FYEKMQ (reference sequence). CDR3 in amino acids: CASTRTGGTEAFF. CDR3 nucleotides: TGTGCCAGCACCCGGACAGGGGGCACTGAAGCTTTCTTT.

The chain has TRBV5-1 and TRBJ2-2; a possible D gene is TRBD2 (5 bases). V was pared by 4 bases and J by 2 bases, with 15 bases between. This CDR3 is 16 amino acids long. From germline, CDR1 is SGHRS and CDR2 YFSETQ. CDR3 in amino acids: CASSPSVGENTGELFF. The CDR3 coding sequence is TGCGCCAGCAGCCCCTCCGTCGGGGAAAACACCGGGGAGCTGTTTTTT.

The chain links TRBV11-3 to TRBJ2-7, with 10 bases lining up with TRBD2. The CDR3 is made up of 15 amino acids. Unmatched junction bases numbered 5, after V lost 3 bases and J lost 3 bases. From germline, CDR1 is SGHNT and CDR2 YENEEA. The CDR3 protein is CASSFKAGGYYEQYF. The CDR3 DNA follows: TGTGCCAGCAGCTTTAAAGCGGGGGGGTACTACGAGCAGTACTTC. The whole variable domain, filled in from reference TRBV11-3 and TRBJ2-7, reads EAGVVQSPRYKIIEKKQPVAFWCNPISGHNTLYWYLQNLGQGPELLIRYENEEAVDDSQLPKDRFSAERLKGVDSTLKIQPAELGDSAVYLCASSFKAGGYYEQYFGPGTRLTVT.

The chain couples TRBV28 to TRBJ2-7; 12 bases line up with TRBD2. Trimming at V came to 3 bases and at J to 9 bases, leaving 3 bases not matched to a gene. The CDR3 covers 13 residues. Germline CDR1 and CDR2: MDHEN and SYDVKM. CDR3 amino acids: CASSLTSGGTQYF. CDR3 coding DNA: TGTGCCAGCAGTTTGACTAGCGGGGGAACGCAGTACTTC.

V is TRBV12-3 or TRBV12-4 and J is TRBJ2-7; D ambiguous. The CDR3 has 13 residues. The germline V and J ends were trimmed by 3 bases and 5 bases, with 11 bases remaining between them. The CDR3 spells CASSFLNSNEQYF. CDR3 nucleotide sequence: TGTGCCAGCAGTTTCTTAAACAGCAACGAGCAGTACTTC.